This T cell receptor beta chain comes out of a study of blood T cell repertoires in COVID-19. There are 13 residues in the CDR3. CDR1 is KGHDR, CDR2 SFDVKD, per germline. Deletions cut 9 bases from V and 2 bases from J, with 11 bases between. The assay was immunoSEQ multiplex PCR, and TCRdb's table has in-frame clones only and misses some. The table includes about 34,000 clones, about 89% detected once. The sequenced sample was peripheral blood. The chain links TRBV24-1 to TRBJ2-3, with D maybe TRBD2 (5 bases). The TCR comes from a man in his 70s with active COVID-19. This CDR3 reads CATCGRDTDTQYF. CDR3 sequence (DNA): TGTGCCACCTGTGGACGGGACACAGATACGCAGTATTTT.